These 3 T cell receptor beta chains were sequenced from one sample in a study of blood T cell repertoires in COVID-19. The table came from immunoSEQ multiplex PCR; TCRdb's copy has only in-frame clones and leaves some out. This table has 310,000 or so clones, around 90% appearing once. The specimen was PBMCs or T cells enriched from blood (not recorded which). The receptors originated from a woman aged 18-29 years who had recovered from COVID-19.

V gene TRBV3-1 (or the pseudogene TRBV3-2) combines with J gene TRBJ1-6; 11 bases fit TRBD1. CDR1 is LGHDT and CDR2 is YNNKEL in the germline V gene (reference sequence). V shed 4 bases and J 7 bases; nucleotides not matched to a gene: 3. CDR3 length: 15 residues. CDR3 sequence reads: CASSLGTGGNSPLHF. The CDR3 region has the DNA TGTGCCAGCAGCCTCGGGACAGGGGGAAATTCACCCCTCCACTTT.

The rearrangement links TRBV18 to TRBJ1-1, with 10 nucleotides matching TRBD1. The V gene end was trimmed by 3 bases and the J gene end by 5 bases; junction bases not matched to a gene: 15. The germline CDR1 and CDR2 sequences are KGHSH and LQKENI. The length of the CDR3 is 18 residues. The CDR3 nucleotides read TGTGCCAGCTCACCTCCTGGACAGGGGGTTTTTACAGGGACTGAAGCTTTCTTT. It is translated as CASSPPGQGVFTGTEAFF.

The V and J genes are TRBV29-1 and TRBJ1-2; D is ambiguous. Trimming removed 2 bases at V and 4 bases at J, with 11 bases between. Germline V gene lookup returns CDR1 SQVTM and CDR2 ANQGSEA. The CDR3 loop spans 13 amino acids. This chain's CDR3 is CSVEPSTTYGYTF. CDR3 in DNA: TGCAGCGTTGAACCCAGTACCACCTATGGCTACACCTTC.